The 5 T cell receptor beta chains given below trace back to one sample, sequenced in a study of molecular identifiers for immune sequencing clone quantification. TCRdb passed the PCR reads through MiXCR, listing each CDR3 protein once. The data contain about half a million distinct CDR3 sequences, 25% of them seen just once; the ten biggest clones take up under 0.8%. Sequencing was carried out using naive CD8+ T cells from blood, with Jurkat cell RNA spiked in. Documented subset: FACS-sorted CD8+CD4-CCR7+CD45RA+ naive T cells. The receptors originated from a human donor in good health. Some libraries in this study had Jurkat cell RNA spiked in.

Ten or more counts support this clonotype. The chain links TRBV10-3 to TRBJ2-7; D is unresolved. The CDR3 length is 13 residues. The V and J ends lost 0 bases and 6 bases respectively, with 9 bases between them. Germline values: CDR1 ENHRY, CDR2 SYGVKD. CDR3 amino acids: CAISESFRSEQYF. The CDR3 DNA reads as TGTGCCATCAGTGAGTCTTTTCGTAGCGAGCAGTACTTC.

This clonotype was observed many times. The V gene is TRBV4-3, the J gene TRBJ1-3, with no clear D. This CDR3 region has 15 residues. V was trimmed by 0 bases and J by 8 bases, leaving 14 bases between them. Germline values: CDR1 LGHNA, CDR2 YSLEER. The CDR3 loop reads CASSQERPVADTIYF. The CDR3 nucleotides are TGCGCCAGCAGCCAAGAACGCCCAGTTGCAGACACCATATATTTT.

CDR3 protein: CASSSFTLASYEQYF. The CDR3 DNA reads as TGTGCCAGCAGCTCATTCACATTAGCGAGCTACGAGCAGTACTTC. This rearrangement joins TRBV5-8 to TRBJ2-7; the D gene is possibly TRBD2 (5 bases). The CDR3 spans 15 residues. CDR1 and CDR2 from the germline V gene are SGHTS and YDEGEE. V was pared by 3 bases and J by 3 bases, with 16 bases between.

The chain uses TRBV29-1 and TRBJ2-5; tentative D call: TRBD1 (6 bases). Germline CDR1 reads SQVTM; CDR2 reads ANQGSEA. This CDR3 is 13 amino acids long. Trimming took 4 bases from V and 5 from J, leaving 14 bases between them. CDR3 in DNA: TGCAGCGTTGTTTTGGGGGCCCGGGAGACCCAGTACTTC. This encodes CSVVLGARETQYF.

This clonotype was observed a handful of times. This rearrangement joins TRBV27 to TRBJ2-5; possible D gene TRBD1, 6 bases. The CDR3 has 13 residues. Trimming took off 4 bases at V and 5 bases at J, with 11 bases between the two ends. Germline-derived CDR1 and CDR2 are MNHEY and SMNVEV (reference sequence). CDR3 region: CASSWGLGETQYF. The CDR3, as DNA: TGTGCCAGCAGTTGGGGGCTAGGGGAGACCCAGTACTTC.